This TCR beta chain was recovered during a study of CD8 T cell repertoires and HIV-1 epitope variants (TCRdb year 2020). Notes on the research overall: In separate culture wells, T cells were stimulated with each of twenty-five peptides that represented autologous and known Gag and Nef epitope variants. The control conditions were a CMV, EBV and flu peptide pool, the Ebola AY9 epitope as a negative control, and a well with no peptide. The epitopes tested covered three Gag epitope families plus Nef HW9 and YT9. T cells were enriched with the EasySep Human T Cell Enrichment Kit and co-cultured with equal numbers of autologous T cell-negative cells as antigen-presenting cells. For about 10 days the cultures were kept in IMDM with gentamicin, and on days 3 and 7 half of the media was changed with IL-2, IL-7 and IL-15 added. An aliquot of 1M T cells was saved as an uncultured baseline condition, separate from the approximately 75 T cell cultures. A total of some 83 T cell cultures were run, with each culture condition done in triplicate except for one peptide, which was done in duplicate.

Sequencing of TCR beta CDR3 regions was performed at survey depth on the immunoSEQ platform. The QIAamp DNA micro kit was used to extract genomic DNA from every cultured and uncultured CD8+ T cell population. In the authors' own workflow: Samples with fewer than 5,000 productive reads were excluded, resulting in the removal of about 7% of the roughly 80 HIV peptide-stimulated cultures. Sequences were trimmed to CDR3 by a MANAFEST web app, and nonproductive sequences, CDR3s under 5 amino acids, and sequences not starting with C or ending with F/W were removed. To count as antigen-specific, a clonotype had to be expanded in at least 2 of 3 replicates compared with the no-peptide control at FDR 0.01, and only within one epitope family. Specific clonotypes also needed at least fivefold higher frequency than in wells stimulated with peptides from other epitope families. Held by TCRdb, this immuneACCESS table contains in-frame sequences only and omits some clones. Under half of the omission traces to an unresolved V gene where checked; the cause of the rest is unknown. That table furnishes V, J and clone size, whereas the DNA furnished D and trimming. The sample table records 4,700 or so clones; around 60% of these occur just once. The ten largest make up approximately 42% of the sample.

General findings and caveats noted by the study authors: A handful of clonotypes recognized the Nef KF9 family and one clonotype recognized the HW9 family, while no responses were seen to the TAALDMSHF plasma variant. The study identified about 9 antigen-specific TCR beta clonotypes, about six of which appeared to be cross-reactive for autologous or known escape epitope variants. Only TCR beta chains were identified by the assay, and proliferation to antigen, not T cell function or cytokine profile, was indicated.

This clone was detected only a few times. Its antigen target is currently unknown. Base qualities are not at hand, and no much larger clone is one base apart. The EasySep Human CD8+ T Cell Enrichment Kit was used on day 10 to isolate CD8+ T cells from every culture. V and J are truncated by 3 bases and 8 bases respectively, leaving an intervening sequence of 14 bases. For CDR1 and CDR2, the germline V gene (reference sequence) lists MNHEY and SMNVEV. Including cysteine and phenylalanine, the CDR3 has 14 amino acids. The sequence is cut down to CDR3 DNA, 42 bases in frame from base 1. Sample: cultured CD8+ T cells derived from PBMCs. The chain uses TRBV27 and TRBJ2-1, with a tentative D gene TRBD1 over 5 matching bases. This receptor was taken from a male donor with HIV. CDR3 sequence: CASSLGQGGYEQFF. The sequenced DNA is TGTGCCAGCAGTTTGGGGCAGGGTGGCTATGAGCAGTTCTTC.